The clone carrying this TCR beta chain was seen a few times. The antigen is undetermined. Reverse transcription of all isolated RNA meant that expressed TCRB transcripts were sequenced. Measured with immunoSEQ multiplex PCR; TCRdb has only the in-frame clones, and not every one. Found here are hundreds of thousands of clones, 11% to 15% of them singletons; the top ten hold more than 6.5%. These data originate in a study of beta chain features in type 1 diabetes. Regarding the study as a whole: Among all four CD4+ subsets, Type 1 diabetes patients had TCRB CDR3s that were moderately but significantly shorter.

One heparinised draw of blood, averaging about 116 mL, came from each donor. CD4+ naive, central memory, regulatory and stem cell-like memory cells were sorted via CD45RO/CCR7/CD25/CD127/CD95/CD27. The sequenced sample was central memory CD4+ T cells from blood. This receptor was identified in a man aged 25 to 40 in good health.

In DNA, the CDR3 is TGTGCCAGCTCTAGCCAAGCGGGGGTGCGGAATGAGCAGTTCTTC. It specifies CASSSQAGVRNEQFF. This chain links TRBV7-2 with TRBJ2-1; 8 bases fit TRBD2. The V and J ends lost 8 bases and 7 bases, in that order; junction bases with no gene match: 13. The CDR3 loop spans 15 amino acids. The germline CDR1 and CDR2 sequences are SGHTA and FQGNSA.